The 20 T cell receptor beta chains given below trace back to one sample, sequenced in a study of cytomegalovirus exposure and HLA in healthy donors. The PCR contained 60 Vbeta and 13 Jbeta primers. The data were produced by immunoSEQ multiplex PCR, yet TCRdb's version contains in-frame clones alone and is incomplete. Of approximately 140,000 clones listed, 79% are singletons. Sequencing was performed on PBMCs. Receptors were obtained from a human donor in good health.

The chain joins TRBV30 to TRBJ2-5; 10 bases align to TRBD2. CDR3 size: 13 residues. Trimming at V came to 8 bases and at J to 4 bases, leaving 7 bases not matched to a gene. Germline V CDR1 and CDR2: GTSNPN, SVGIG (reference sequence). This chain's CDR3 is CAGAGGPIETQYF. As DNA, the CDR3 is TGTGCCGGAGCGGGGGGGCCAATAGAGACCCAGTACTTC.

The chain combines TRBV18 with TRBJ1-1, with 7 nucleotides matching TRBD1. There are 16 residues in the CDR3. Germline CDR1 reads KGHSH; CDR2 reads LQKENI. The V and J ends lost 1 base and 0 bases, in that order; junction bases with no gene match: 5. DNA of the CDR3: TGTGCCAGCTCACCACGGGACAGTCCATTGAACACTGAAGCTTTCTTT. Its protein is CASSPRDSPLNTEAFF.

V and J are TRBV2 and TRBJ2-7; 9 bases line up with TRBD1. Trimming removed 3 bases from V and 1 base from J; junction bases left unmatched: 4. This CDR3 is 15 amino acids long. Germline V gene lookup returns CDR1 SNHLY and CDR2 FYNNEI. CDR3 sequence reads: CASSEAGQGSYEQYF. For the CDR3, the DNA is TGTGCCAGCAGTGAGGCGGGACAGGGATCCTACGAGCAGTACTTC.

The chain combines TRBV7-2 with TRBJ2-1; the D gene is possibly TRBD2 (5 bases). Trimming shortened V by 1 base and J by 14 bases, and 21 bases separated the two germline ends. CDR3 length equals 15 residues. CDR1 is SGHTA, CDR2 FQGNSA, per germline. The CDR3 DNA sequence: TGTGCCAGCAGCTTAGTCTCGTCGAGGGTTGGGTCCAAGTTCTTC. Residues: CASSLVSSRVGSKFF.

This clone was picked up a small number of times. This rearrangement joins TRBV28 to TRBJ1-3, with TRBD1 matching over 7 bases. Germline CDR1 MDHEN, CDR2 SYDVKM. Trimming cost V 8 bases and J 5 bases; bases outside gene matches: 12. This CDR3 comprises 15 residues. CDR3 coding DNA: TGTGCCAGCGGGTGGGACAGATTTAAACGAAACACCATATATTTT. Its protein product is CASGWDRFKRNTIYF.

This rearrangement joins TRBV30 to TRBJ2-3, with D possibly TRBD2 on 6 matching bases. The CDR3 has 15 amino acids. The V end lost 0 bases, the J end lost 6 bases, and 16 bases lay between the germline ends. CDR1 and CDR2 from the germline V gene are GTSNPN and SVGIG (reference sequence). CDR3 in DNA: TGTGCCTGGAGTGTACTCGGGAGTGCGTTGGATACGCAGTATTTT. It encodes CAWSVLGSALDTQYF. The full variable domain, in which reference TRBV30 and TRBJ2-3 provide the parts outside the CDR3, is SQTIHQWPATLVQPVGSPLSLECTVEGTSNPNLYWYRQAAGRGLQLLFYSVGIGQISSEVPQNLSASRPQDRQFILSSKKLLLSDSGFYLCAWSVLGSALDTQYFGPGTRLTVL.

The CDR3 reads CASSLRTSGRYTGELFF. CDR3 DNA sequence: TGTGCCAGCAGCCTCCGAACTAGCGGAAGATACACCGGGGAGCTGTTTTTT. The chain couples TRBV5-6 to TRBJ2-2; TRBD2 agrees at 8 bases. The CDR3 extends over 17 amino acids. Germline V gives CDR1 SGHDT, CDR2 YYEEEE. The V gene end was trimmed by 4 bases and the J gene end by 3 bases; junction bases not matched to a gene: 11.

The CDR3 loop reads CASSKVGRDYEQYF. The CDR3 DNA reads TGTGCCAGTTCGAAAGTTGGCCGTGATTACGAGCAGTACTTC. The chain has TRBV27 and TRBJ2-7; D call uncertain. The germline V gene encodes CDR1 MNHEY and CDR2 SMNVEV (reference sequence). This CDR3 contains 14 residues. Trimming took 9 bases from V and 4 from J, leaving 19 bases between them.

In DNA form, the CDR3 reads TGTGCCAGCAGTTCGCTGACGGGGGGTTTCACCCTCCACTTT. Amino acid sequence: CASSSLTGGFTLHF. The chain links TRBV28 to TRBJ1-6; weak D call: TRBD1 (5 bases). Germline V CDR1 and CDR2: MDHEN, SYDVKM. This CDR3 spans 14 amino acids. Trimming stripped 4 bases from V and 14 bases from J, with 18 bases between.

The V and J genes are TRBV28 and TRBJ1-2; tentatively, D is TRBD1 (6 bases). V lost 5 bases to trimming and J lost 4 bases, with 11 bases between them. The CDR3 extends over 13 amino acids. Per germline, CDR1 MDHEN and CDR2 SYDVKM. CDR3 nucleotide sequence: TGTGCCAGCAGTGTTGGACAGCCCTATGGCTACACCTTC. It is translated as CASSVGQPYGYTF.

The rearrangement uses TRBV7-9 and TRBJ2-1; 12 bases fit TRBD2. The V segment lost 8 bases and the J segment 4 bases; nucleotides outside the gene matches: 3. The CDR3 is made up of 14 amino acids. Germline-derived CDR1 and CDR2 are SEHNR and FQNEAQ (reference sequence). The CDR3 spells CASGGLAGYNEQFF. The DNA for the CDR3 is TGTGCCAGCGGAGGACTAGCGGGGTACAATGAGCAGTTCTTC.

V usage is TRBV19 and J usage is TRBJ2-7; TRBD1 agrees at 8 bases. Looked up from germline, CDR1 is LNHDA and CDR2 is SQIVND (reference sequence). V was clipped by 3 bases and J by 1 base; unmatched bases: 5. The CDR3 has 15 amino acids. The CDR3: CASSISDRGSYEQYF. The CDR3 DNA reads TGTGCCAGTAGTATTTCCGACAGGGGATCCTACGAGCAGTACTTC.

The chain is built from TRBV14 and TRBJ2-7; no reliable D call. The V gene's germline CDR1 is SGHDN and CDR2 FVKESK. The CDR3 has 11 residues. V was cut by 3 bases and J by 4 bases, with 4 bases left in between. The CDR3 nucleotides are TGTGCCAGCAGCCATCATTACGAGCAGTACTTC. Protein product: CASSHHYEQYF. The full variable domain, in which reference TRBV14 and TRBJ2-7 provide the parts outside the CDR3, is EAGVTQFPSHSVIEKGQTVTLRCDPISGHDNLYWYRRVMGKEIKFLLHFVKESKQDESGMPNNRFLAERTGGTYSTLKVQPAELEDSGVYFCASSHHYEQYFGPGTRLTVT.

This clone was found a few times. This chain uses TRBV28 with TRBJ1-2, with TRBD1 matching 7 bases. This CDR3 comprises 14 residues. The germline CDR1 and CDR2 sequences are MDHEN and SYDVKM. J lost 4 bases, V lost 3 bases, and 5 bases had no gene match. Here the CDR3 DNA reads TGTGCCAGCAGTTTCCGACAGGGCTTCTATGGCTACACCTTC. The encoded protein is CASSFRQGFYGYTF.

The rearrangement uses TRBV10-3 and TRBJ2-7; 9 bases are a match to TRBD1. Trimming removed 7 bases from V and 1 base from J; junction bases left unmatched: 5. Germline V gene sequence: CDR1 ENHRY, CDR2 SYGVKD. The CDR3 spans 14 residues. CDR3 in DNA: TGTGCCATCACCCGGGGACAGGGTTCCTACGAGCAGTACTTC. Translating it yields CAITRGQGSYEQYF.

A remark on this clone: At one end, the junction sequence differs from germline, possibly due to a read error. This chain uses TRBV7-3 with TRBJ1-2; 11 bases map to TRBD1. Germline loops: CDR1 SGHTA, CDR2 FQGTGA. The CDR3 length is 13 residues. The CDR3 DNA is TGTGCCAGCAGCTGGACAGGGGGCCTCGGCTACCCCTTC. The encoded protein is CASSWTGGLGYPF.

CDR3 sequence: CASSYSGPGVEQYF. The CDR3 nucleotides are TGTGCCAGCAGTTACTCGGGTCCGGGAGTCGAGCAGTACTTC. The chain recombines TRBV6-5 with TRBJ2-7, with D tentatively TRBD2 (6 bases). This CDR3 has 14 residues. CDR1 is MNHEY, CDR2 SVGAGI, per germline. V lost 0 bases to trimming and J lost 6 bases, with 12 bases between them.

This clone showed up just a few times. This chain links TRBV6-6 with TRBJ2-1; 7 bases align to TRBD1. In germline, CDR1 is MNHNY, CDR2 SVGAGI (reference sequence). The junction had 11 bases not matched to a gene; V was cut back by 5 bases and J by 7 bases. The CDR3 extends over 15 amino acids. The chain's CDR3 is CASSKTGDQDNEQFF. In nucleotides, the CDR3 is TGTGCCAGCAGTAAAACAGGGGATCAGGATAATGAGCAGTTCTTC.

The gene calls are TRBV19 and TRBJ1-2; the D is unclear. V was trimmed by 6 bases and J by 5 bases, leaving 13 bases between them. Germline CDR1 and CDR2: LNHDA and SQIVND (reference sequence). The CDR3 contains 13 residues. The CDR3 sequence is CASRRAGSYGYTF. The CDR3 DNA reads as TGTGCCAGTAGGAGGGCAGGAAGTTATGGCTACACCTTC. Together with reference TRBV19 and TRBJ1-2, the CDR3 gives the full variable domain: DGGITQSPKYLFRKEGQNVTLSCEQNLNHDAMYWYRQDPGQGLRLIYYSQIVNDFQKGDIAEGYSVSREKKESFPLTVTSAQKNPTAFYLCASRRAGSYGYTFGSGTRLTVV.

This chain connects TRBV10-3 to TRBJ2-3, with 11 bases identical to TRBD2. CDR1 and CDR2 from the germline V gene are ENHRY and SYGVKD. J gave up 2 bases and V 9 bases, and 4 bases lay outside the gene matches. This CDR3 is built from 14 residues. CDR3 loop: CAMGTSGTTDTQYF. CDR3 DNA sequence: TGTGCCATGGGGACTAGCGGTACCACAGATACGCAGTATTTT.